This entry describes one TCR beta chain. The data were obtained in a study of blood T cell repertoires in COVID-19. Study-wide background: The origin of the acute and convalescent COVID-19 samples was the United States, Italy and Spain. Sources were T cells, B-cell-depleted T cells, or PBMCs; the material itself was cDNA or gDNA.

Original analysis: Researchers report that nucleated cell counts were estimated from reference gene primer amplification. Clones were read by immunoSEQ multiplex PCR, and TCRdb kept only the in-frame ones, dropping some. V and J calls and clone size follow that table, whereas D and trimming were derived from the DNA. The top ten clones hold approximately 3% of a sample with under 250,000 clones, about 80% of them seen once. V was pared by 6 bases and J by 3 bases, with 2 bases of the junction left unmatched. The germline V gene has CDR1 MNHEY and CDR2 SMNVEV (reference sequence). This CDR3 comprises 14 residues.

The source is a woman aged 25 to 39 who had recovered from COVID-19. Sequences were obtained from peripheral blood. The J gene is TRBJ2-4, the V gene TRBV27; TRBD2 matches at 10 bases. CDR3: CASSSGRGKNIQYF. In DNA form, the CDR3 reads TGTGCCAGCAGCAGCGGGAGGGGCAAAAACATTCAGTACTTC.